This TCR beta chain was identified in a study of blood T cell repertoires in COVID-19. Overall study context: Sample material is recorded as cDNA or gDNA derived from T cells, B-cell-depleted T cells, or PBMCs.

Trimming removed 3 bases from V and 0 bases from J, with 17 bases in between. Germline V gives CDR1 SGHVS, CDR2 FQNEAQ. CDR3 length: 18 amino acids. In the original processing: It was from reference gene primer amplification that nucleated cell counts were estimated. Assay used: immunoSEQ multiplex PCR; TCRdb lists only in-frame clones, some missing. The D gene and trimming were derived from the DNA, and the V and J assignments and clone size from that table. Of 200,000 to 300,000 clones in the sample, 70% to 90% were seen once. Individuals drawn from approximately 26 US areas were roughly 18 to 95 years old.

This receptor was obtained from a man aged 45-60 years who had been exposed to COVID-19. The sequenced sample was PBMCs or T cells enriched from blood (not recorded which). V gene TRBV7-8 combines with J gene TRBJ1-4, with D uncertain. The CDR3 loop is CASSFAAGSRTTNEKLFF. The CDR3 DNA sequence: TGTGCCAGCAGCTTTGCAGCGGGATCCAGAACAACTAATGAAAAACTGTTTTTT. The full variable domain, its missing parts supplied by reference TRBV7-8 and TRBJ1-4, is GAGVSQSPRYKVAKRGQDVALRCDPISGHVSLFWYQQALGQGPEFLTYFQNEAQLDKSGLPSDRFFAERPEGSVSTLKIQRTQQEDSAVYLCASSFAAGSRTTNEKLFFGSGTQLSVL.